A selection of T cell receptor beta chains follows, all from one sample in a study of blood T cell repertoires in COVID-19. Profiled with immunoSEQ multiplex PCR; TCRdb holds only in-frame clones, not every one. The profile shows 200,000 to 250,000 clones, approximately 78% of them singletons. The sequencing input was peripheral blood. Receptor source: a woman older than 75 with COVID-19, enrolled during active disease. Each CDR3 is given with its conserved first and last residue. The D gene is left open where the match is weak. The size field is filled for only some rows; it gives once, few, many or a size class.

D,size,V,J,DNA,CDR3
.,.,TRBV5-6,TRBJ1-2,TGTGCCAGCAGCTTGATGCGGAACTATGGCTACACCTTC,CASSLMRNYGYTF
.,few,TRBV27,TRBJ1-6,TGTGCCAGCAGTTCTTCCTCAGATTCACCCCTCCACTTT,CASSSSSDSPLHF
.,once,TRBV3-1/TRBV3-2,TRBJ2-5,TGTGCCAGCAGCCCAAGTGCAGGAGGGGAGACCCAGTACTTC,CASSPSAGGETQYF
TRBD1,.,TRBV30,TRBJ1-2,TGTGCCTGGAGCCAAGAAAGGACAGGGGGCTATGGCTACACCTTC,CAWSQERTGGYGYTF
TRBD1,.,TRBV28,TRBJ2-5,TGTGCCAGCAGTCAACCGTGGGACAGGGGAAGGGAGACCCAGTACTTC,CASSQPWDRGRETQYF
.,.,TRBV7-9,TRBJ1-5,TGTGCCAGCAGCTTAGCGCCAGGGTTTTGGGGGCATCAGCCCCAGCATTTT,CASSLAPGFWGHQPQHF
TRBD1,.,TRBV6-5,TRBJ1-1,TGTGCCAGCAGTTACTCTTCCAACAGGGGCGCTGAAGCTTTCTTT,CASSYSSNRGAEAFF
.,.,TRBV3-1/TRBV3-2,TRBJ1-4,TGTGCCAGCAGCCAAGATCTCACAGGGGAAAAACTGTTTTTT,CASSQDLTGEKLFF
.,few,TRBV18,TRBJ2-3,TGTGCCAGCTCATTCGACAGGGATACGCAGTATTTT,CASSFDRDTQYF
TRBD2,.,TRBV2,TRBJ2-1,TGTGCCAGCAGTGAAACGGTGGTAGCGGGAGGGGAGCAGTTCTTC,CASSETVVAGGEQFF
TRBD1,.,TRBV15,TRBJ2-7,TGTGCCACCAGCAGATCCCCGGACAGGGACTACGAGCAGTACTTC,CATSRSPDRDYEQYF
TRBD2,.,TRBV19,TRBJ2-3,TGTGCCAGTAGTACCCTCGACAGCGGGAGAACAGATACGCAGTATTTT,CASSTLDSGRTDTQYF
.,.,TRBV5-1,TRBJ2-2,TGCGCCAGCAGCTTGGATGGCCGAAAAGTCGGGGAGCTGTTTTTT,CASSLDGRKVGELFF
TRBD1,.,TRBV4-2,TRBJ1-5,TGTGCCAGCAGCCGGATACAGGGGGAGGGCAATCAGCCCCAGCATTTT,CASSRIQGEGNQPQHF
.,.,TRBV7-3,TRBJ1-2,TGTGCCAGCAGCTATATGTCAGGGGCTGGCTATGGCTACACCTTC,CASSYMSGAGYGYTF
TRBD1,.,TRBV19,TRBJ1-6,TGTGCCAGTAGTATCTCGACAGGGGATTCACCCCTCCACTTT,CASSISTGDSPLHF
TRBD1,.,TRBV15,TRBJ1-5,TGTGCCACCAGCAAGCTACCCGGGACAGGGCATCAGCCCCAGCATTTT,CATSKLPGTGHQPQHF
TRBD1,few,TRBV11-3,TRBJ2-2,TGTGCCAGCAGCACCTTACGGACAGGGGGCCCCGGGGAGCTGTTTTTT,CASSTLRTGGPGELFF
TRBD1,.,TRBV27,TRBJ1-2,TGTGCCAGCAGTTTCCTAGGACAGGGGGCCATCTATGGCTACACCTTC,CASSFLGQGAIYGYTF
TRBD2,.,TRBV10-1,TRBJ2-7,TGCGCCAGCAGTTGGGGGGAGGGGAAAGTGGTGTGTAGGTCCTACGAGCAGTACTTC,CASSWGEGKVVCRSYEQYF
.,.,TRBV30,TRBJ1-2,TGTGCCTGGAGAGGACTATCGCACTATGGCTACACCTTC,CAWRGLSHYGYTF
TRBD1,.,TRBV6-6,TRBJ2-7,TGTGCCAGCAAGACAGGGGGCGGCGAGCAGTACTTC,CASKTGGGEQYF
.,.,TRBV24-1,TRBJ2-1,TGTGCCACCAGTGATTGGGGGCAAGGGAGCTCCTACAATGAGCAGTTCTTC,CATSDWGQGSSYNEQFF
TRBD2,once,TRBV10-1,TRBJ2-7,TGCGCCAGCACCCCTCGCGGGAGGATGTACGAGCAGTACTTC,CASTPRGRMYEQYF
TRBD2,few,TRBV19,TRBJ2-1,TGTGCCAGTAGAAAGGGGAGGGACTATGAGCAGTTCTTC,CASRKGRDYEQFF
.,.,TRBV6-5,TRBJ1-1,TGTGCCAGCAGTTACCAAGGGGTTACTGAAGCTTTCTTT,CASSYQGVTEAFF
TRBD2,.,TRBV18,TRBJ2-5,TGTGCCAGCTCACCACGCGTTCCTCCCCGGACTAGCGGACTACAAGAGACCCAGTACTTC,CASSPRVPPRTSGLQETQYF
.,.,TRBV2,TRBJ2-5,TGTGCCAGCAGTGAAGAAGCTAGCTTAGGAGAGACCCAGTACTTC,CASSEEASLGETQYF
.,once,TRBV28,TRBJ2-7,TGTGCCAGCAGGGCGGGTACCTACGAGCAGTACTTC,CASRAGTYEQYF
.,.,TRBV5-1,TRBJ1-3,TGCGCCAGCAGCTTGGCAGGGCAGGGTGTAAACACCATATATTTT,CASSLAGQGVNTIYF
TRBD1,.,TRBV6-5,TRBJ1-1,TGTGCCAGCAGAACTGACAGGGTGAACACTGAAGCTTTCTTT,CASRTDRVNTEAFF
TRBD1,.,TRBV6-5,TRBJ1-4,TGTGCCAGCAGTTACTCGAACGACAGGGGGCGGAAACTGTTTTTT,CASSYSNDRGRKLFF
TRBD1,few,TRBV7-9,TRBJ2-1,TGTGCCAGCAGGCCACCAGGGGGACCATACAATGAGCAGTTCTTC,CASRPPGGPYNEQFF
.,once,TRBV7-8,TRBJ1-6,TGTGCCAGCTCTACCCAGAGGAGTGGTTCACCCCTCCACTTT,CASSTQRSGSPLHF
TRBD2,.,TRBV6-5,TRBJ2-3,TGTGCCAGCAGTTACTCGGGTAGCGGGGCTACAGATACGCAGTATTTT,CASSYSGSGATDTQYF
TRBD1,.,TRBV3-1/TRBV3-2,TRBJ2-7,TGTGCCAGCAGCCAAGCAGGGGGCGAGCAGTACTTC,CASSQAGGEQYF
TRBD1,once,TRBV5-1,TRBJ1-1,TGCGCCAGCAGCTTGGGACAGGGACGTGAAGCTTTCTTT,CASSLGQGREAFF
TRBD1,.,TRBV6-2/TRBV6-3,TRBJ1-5,TGTGCCAGCAGCCAAACCTCACAGGGGAACCAGCCCCAGCATTTT,CASSQTSQGNQPQHF
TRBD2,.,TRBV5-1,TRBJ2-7,TGCGCCAGCAGCAACGGGGGAACAGCGGGAGACTACGAGCAGTACTTC,CASSNGGTAGDYEQYF
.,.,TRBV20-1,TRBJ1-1,TGCAGTGCTAGTGGGGGCGCTGAAGCTTTCTTT,CSASGGAEAFF
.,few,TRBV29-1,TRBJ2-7,TGCAGCGTTGAAGATAGGAGGGGGCCCTACGAGCAGTACTTC,CSVEDRRGPYEQYF
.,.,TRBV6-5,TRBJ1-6,TGTGCCAGCAGTTTCCAGGCGTCTAATTCACCCCTCCACTTT,CASSFQASNSPLHF
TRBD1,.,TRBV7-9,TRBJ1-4,TGTGCCAGCAGCCCCAGGGGGCCAACTAATGAAAAACTGTTTTTT,CASSPRGPTNEKLFF
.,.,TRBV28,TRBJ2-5,TGTGCCAGCAGTTTAGGCGGTTGGGAGACCCAGTACTTC,CASSLGGWETQYF
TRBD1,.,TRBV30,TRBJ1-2,TGTGCCTGGACCGGGACAGGGGCTGGCTACACCTTC,CAWTGTGAGYTF
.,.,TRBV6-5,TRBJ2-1,TGTGCCAGCAGCTCCTTTCAAGTCAGGAATGAGCAGTTCTTC,CASSSFQVRNEQFF
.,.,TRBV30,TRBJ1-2,TGTGCCTGGAGGCCCCAGCGTGGGACTGCTAACTATGGCTACACCTTC,CAWRPQRGTANYGYTF
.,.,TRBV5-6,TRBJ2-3,TGTGCCAGCAGCCCGGTATCCACAGATACGCAGTATTTT,CASSPVSTDTQYF
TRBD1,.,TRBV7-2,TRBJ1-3,TGTGCCAGCAGCCCCCTGGGAACAGGGGGCGGCAACACCATATATTTT,CASSPLGTGGGNTIYF
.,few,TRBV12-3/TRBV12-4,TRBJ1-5,TGTGCCAGCAGCACAGGGTTCCAGCAGCCCCAGCATTTT,CASSTGFQQPQHF